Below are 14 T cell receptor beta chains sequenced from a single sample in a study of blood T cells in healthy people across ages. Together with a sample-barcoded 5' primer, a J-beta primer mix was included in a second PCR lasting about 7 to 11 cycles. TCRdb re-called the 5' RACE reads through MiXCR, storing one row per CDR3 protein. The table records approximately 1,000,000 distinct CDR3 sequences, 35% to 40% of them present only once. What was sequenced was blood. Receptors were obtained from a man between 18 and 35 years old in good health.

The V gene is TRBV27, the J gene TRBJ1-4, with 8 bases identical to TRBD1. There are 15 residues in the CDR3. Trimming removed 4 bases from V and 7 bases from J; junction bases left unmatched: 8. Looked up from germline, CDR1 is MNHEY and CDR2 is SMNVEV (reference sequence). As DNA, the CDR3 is TGTGCCAGCAGTTCCCTAGGACAGGGCGGTGAAAAACTGTTTTTT. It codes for CASSSLGQGGEKLFF.

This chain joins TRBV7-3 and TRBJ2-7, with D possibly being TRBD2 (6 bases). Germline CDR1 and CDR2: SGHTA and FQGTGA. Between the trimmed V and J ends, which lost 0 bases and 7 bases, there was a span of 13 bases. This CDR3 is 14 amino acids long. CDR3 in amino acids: CASSLTGGTNEQYF. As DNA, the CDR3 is TGTGCCAGCAGCTTAACGGGGGGTACGAATGAGCAGTACTTC. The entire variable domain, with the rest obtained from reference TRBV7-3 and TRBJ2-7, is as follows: GAGVSQTPSNKVTEKGKYVELRCDPISGHTALYWYRQSLGQGPEFLIYFQGTGAADDSGLPNDRFFAVRPEGSVSTLKIQRTERGDSAVYLCASSLTGGTNEQYFGPGTRLTVT.

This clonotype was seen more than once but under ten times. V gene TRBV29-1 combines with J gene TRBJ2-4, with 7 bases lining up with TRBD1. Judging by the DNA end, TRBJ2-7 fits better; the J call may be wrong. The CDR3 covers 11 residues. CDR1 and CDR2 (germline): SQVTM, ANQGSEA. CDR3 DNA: TGCAGCGCCCTGACAGGGTACGAGCAGTACTTC. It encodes CSALTGYEQYF.

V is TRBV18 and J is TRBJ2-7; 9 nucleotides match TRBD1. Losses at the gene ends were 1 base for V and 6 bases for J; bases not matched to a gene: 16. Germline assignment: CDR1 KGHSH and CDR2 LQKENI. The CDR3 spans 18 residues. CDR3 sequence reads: CASSPQVLSGTGRGEQYF. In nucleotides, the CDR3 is TGTGCCAGCTCACCACAGGTTTTGTCTGGGACAGGGAGGGGCGAGCAGTACTTC.

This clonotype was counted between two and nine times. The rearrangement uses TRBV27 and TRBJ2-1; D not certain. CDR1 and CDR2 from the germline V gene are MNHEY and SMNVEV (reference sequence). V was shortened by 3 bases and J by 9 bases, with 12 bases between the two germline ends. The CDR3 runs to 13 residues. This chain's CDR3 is CASSFDLEREQFF. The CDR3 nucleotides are TGTGCCAGCAGTTTCGACTTGGAACGTGAGCAGTTCTTC.

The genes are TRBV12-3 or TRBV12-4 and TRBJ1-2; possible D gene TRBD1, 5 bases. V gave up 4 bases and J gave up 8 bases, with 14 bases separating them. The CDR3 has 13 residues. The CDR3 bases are TGTGCCAGCAGTTCCTCAGGGACGCAAGGCTACACCTTC. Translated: CASSSSGTQGYTF.

The CDR3 sequence is CSARRKGARTEAFF. The CDR3 nucleotides are TGCAGTGCTAGACGCAAGGGGGCAAGGACTGAAGCTTTCTTT. The chain joins TRBV20-1 to TRBJ1-1; TRBD1 matches at 7 bases. The CDR3 is 14 amino acids. The germline V gene encodes CDR1 DFQATT and CDR2 SNEGSKA (reference sequence). V shed 2 bases and J 5 bases; nucleotides not matched to a gene: 8.

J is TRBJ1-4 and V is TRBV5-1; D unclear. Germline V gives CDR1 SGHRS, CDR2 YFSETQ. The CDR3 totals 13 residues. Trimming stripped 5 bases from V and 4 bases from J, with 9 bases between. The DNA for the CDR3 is TGCGCCAGCAGAGCGCAGGATAATGAAAAACTGTTTTTT. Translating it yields CASRAQDNEKLFF.

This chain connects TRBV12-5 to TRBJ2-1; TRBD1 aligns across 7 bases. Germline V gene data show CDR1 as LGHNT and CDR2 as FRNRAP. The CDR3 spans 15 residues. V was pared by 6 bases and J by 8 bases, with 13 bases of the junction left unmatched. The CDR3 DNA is TGTGCTAGTGGCCCTACGGGACAGTTTTACTATGAGCAGTTCTTC. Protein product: CASGPTGQFYYEQFF.

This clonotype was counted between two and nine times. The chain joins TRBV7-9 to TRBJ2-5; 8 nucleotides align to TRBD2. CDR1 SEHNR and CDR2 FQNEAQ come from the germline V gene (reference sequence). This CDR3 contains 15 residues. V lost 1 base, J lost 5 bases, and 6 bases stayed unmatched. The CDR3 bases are TGTGCCAGCAGCTTAGTAGCGGCTAGCGGGGAGACCCAGTACTTC. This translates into CASSLVAASGETQYF.

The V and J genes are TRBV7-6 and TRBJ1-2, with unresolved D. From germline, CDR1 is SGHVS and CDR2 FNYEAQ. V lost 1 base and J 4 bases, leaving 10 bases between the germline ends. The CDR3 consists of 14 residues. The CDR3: CASSLELTGYGYTF. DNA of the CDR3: TGTGCCAGCAGCTTAGAATTAACGGGCTATGGCTACACCTTC.

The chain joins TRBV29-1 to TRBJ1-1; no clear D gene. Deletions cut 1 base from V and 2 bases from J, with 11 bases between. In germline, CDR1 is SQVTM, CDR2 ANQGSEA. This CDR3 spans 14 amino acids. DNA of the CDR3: TGCAGCGTTGAAGCTGGTCCAGGCAACACTGAAGCTTTCTTT. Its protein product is CSVEAGPGNTEAFF.

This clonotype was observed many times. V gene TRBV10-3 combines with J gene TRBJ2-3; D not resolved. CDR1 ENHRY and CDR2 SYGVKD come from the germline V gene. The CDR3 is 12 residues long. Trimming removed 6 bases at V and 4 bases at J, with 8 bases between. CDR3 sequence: CAISPEPDTQYF. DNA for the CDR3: TGTGCCATCAGCCCCGAACCAGATACGCAGTATTTT.

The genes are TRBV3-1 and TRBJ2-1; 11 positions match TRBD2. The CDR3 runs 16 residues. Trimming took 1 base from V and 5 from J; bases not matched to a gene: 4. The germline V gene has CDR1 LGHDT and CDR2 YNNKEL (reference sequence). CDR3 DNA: TGTGCCAGCAGCCAAGGCGCTAGCGGGGGGAACAATGAGCAGTTCTTC. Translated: CASSQGASGGNNEQFF.